Sequencing of this TCR beta chain was carried out in a study of cytomegalovirus exposure and HLA in healthy donors. The study's findings and limits: Sequencing likely generated an artifact that appeared as a cluster of highly shared sequence variants. TCR beta V- and J-gene trimming was later associated with a missense DCLRE1C variant. Using a false discovery rate of 0.05, a later analysis showed that 16,951 TCR beta sequences were associated with HLA alleles.

PCR employed 60 Vbeta and 13 Jbeta primers. Profiling relied on immunoSEQ multiplex PCR, and the TCRdb table lists in-frame clones only, not all of them. This listing includes approximately 50,000 clones. Note on this clone: The antigen is not known.

This CDR3 spans 14 amino acids. Germline loops: CDR1 SGHRS, CDR2 YFSETQ. J is TRBJ2-5 and V is TRBV5-1, with D possibly being TRBD1 (5 bases). The assigned J gene may be wrong: the sequence end matches TRBJ2-7 better. The sample consisted of PBMCs. The TCR originated in a man between 18 and 29 years old in good health and CMV-seropositive. The CDR3 is CASSLIVWGNEQYF. The CDR3 DNA sequence: TGCGCCAGCAGCTTAATAGTATGGGGCAACGAGCAGTACTTC.